These 28 T cell receptor beta chains share one sample of origin, sequenced in a study of CD8+ T cells in alopecia areata. This sample's treatment: oral pan-JAK inhibitor, 5-10 mg twice daily. Sequencing relied on a cDNA template that was reverse transcribed from extracted RNA. The table came from immunoSEQ multiplex PCR; TCRdb's copy has only in-frame clones and leaves some out. This sample carries roughly 100,000 clones, about nine tenths of them seen once, and the ten largest clones take over 8.5%. Sequences were derived from CD8+ T cells sorted from blood, sampled between weeks 30 and 35, from a patient treated with tofacitinib. These TCRs come from a human donor with alopecia areata.

With regard to this clone: One end of the junction fails to match germline, which may point to a read error. The chain employs TRBV5-1 and TRBJ2-7; no clear D. This CDR3 contains 13 residues. Germline V CDR1 and CDR2: SGHRS, YFSETQ. CDR3 sequence (DNA): TGCGCCAGCGGCTTTGGAGAGTCCTACGAGCAGTACTTC. Translated: CASGFGESYEQYF.

The chain combines TRBV29-1 with TRBJ1-1; possible D gene TRBD1, 5 bases. This CDR3 region has 13 residues. V lost 1 base and J lost 4, with 10 bases in between. Germline V gene lookup returns CDR1 SQVTM and CDR2 ANQGSEA. The CDR3 protein is CSVEGGRGTEAFF. The CDR3 DNA follows: TGCAGCGTTGAAGGGGGTAGGGGCACTGAAGCTTTCTTT.

V usage is TRBV9 and J usage is TRBJ2-3; no clear D. The V end lost 4 bases, the J end lost 6 bases, and 21 bases lay between the germline ends. Germline loops: CDR1 SGDLS, CDR2 YYNGEE. CDR3 length equals 16 residues. The CDR3 DNA sequence: TGTGCCAGCAGCCTACGCCACAACATCGTTAGGGATACGCAGTATTTT. It translates to CASSLRHNIVRDTQYF.

V is TRBV29-1 and J is TRBJ2-7; D is unclear. The CDR3 runs 13 residues. Trimming left V 0 bases short and J 6 bases short, with 12 bases between. Germline lookup yields CDR1 SQVTM and CDR2 ANQGSEA. The CDR3: CSVEEGNYREQYF. CDR3 in DNA: TGCAGCGTTGAAGAGGGGAACTACCGCGAGCAGTACTTC.

V gene TRBV25-1 combines with J gene TRBJ2-7, with D unresolved. Trimming removed 4 bases at V and 4 bases at J, with 11 bases between. Germline assignment: CDR1 MGHDK and CDR2 SYGVNS. This CDR3 is built from 13 residues. CDR3 sequence (DNA): TGTGCCAGCAGTGGACATCCGCGGTACGAGCAGTACTTC. Translation: CASSGHPRYEQYF.

V is TRBV6-5 and J is TRBJ2-3, with TRBD1 matching over 7 bases. The J segment lost 1 base and the V segment lost 5 bases, leaving 6 bases of the junction unmatched. Germline CDR1 MNHEY, CDR2 SVGAGI. This CDR3 contains 15 residues. The CDR3 sequence is CASSIRQGRTDTQYF. CDR3 sequence (DNA): TGTGCCAGCAGTATAAGACAGGGTCGCACAGATACGCAGTATTTT.

The rearrangement uses TRBV7-9 and TRBJ1-4; 9 nucleotides align to TRBD1. Looked up from germline, CDR1 is SEHNR and CDR2 is FQNEAQ (reference sequence). The CDR3 totals 16 residues. Germline trimming cut 7 bases from V and 0 bases from J; bases unmatched to any gene: 6. CDR3: CASIPDRGATNEKLFF. The CDR3 bases are TGTGCCAGCATTCCGGACAGGGGCGCAACTAATGAAAAACTGTTTTTT.

The genes are TRBV15 and TRBJ2-3, with 7 bases identical to TRBD2. V lost 7 bases and J lost 2; bases outside the gene matches: 9. The CDR3 is 15 residues long. Germline V gene data show CDR1 as LNHNV and CDR2 as YYDKDF (reference sequence). The CDR3 protein is CATTQRGASTDTQYF. CDR3 DNA: TGTGCCACCACCCAGCGGGGAGCTTCCACAGATACGCAGTATTTT. The full variable domain, in which reference TRBV15 and TRBJ2-3 provide the parts outside the CDR3, is DAMVIQNPRYQVTQFGKPVTLSCSQTLNHNVMYWYQQKSSQAPKLLFHYYDKDFNNEADTPDNFQSRRPNTSFCFLDIRSPGLGDTAMYLCATTQRGASTDTQYFGPGTRLTVL.

The V and J genes are TRBV7-9 and TRBJ1-1; D is perhaps TRBD1 (5 bases). Germline CDR1 is SEHNR and CDR2 is FQNEAQ (reference sequence). The CDR3 consists of 17 residues. Trimming removed 1 base at V and 4 bases at J, with 19 bases between. The CDR3 loop is CASSLVAGLYGVTEAFF. The CDR3 bases are TGTGCCAGCAGCTTAGTAGCGGGACTTTACGGGGTCACTGAAGCTTTCTTT.

V and J are TRBV9 and TRBJ1-1; 8 nucleotides line up with TRBD1. Germline loops: CDR1 SGDLS, CDR2 YYNGEE. Losses at the gene ends were 3 bases for V and 1 base for J; bases not matched to a gene: 5. This CDR3 spans 15 amino acids. The DNA of the CDR3 is TGTGCCAGCAGCGCGGAGGGACAGGAGAACACTGAAGCTTTCTTT. This translates into CASSAEGQENTEAFF.

CDR3 coding DNA: TGCGCCAGCAGCCAAGCAGCGGGGGACGAGCAGTACTTC. This translates into CASSQAAGDEQYF. V usage is TRBV4-1 and J usage is TRBJ2-7; 8 bases match TRBD2. CDR3 length: 13 amino acids. The V gene's germline CDR1 is MGHRA and CDR2 YSYEKL. Trimming took 1 base from V and 5 from J; bases not matched to a gene: 1.

The J gene is TRBJ1-2, the V gene TRBV7-2, with a tentative D call TRBD1 (6 bases). The CDR3 length is 15 residues. From germline, CDR1 is SGHTA and CDR2 FQGNSA. The V end lost 4 bases, the J end lost 7 bases, and 19 bases lay between the germline ends. The CDR3, as DNA: TGTGCCAGCAGCTCCGAAGGGACACCCGGTGGTGGCTACACCTTC. Its translation is CASSSEGTPGGGYTF.

The chain is built from TRBV5-1 and TRBJ2-1; 8 positions match TRBD1. J was trimmed by 0 bases and V by 5 bases; bases with no gene match: 7. Germline V CDR1 and CDR2: SGHRS, YFSETQ. This CDR3 is 16 amino acids long. The CDR3 spells CASRSPGGSSYNEQFF. Here the CDR3 DNA reads TGCGCCAGCAGATCTCCAGGGGGCAGCTCCTACAATGAGCAGTTCTTC.

In the case of this clone: The sample has other DNA sequences that encode this CDR3 too. This chain joins TRBV9 and TRBJ2-2; no reliable D call. In germline, CDR1 is SGDLS, CDR2 YYNGEE. V gave up 2 bases and J gave up 4 bases, with 3 bases separating them. CDR3 length equals 12 residues. CDR3 residues: CASSVGTGELFF. Here the CDR3 DNA reads TGTGCCAGCAGCGTCGGCACCGGGGAGCTGTTTTTT.

This CDR3 is CASSLSGGSSYNEQFF. CDR3 DNA sequence: TGTGCCAGCAGTTTAAGTGGCGGGAGCTCCTACAATGAGCAGTTCTTC. The chain has TRBV28 and TRBJ2-1; TRBD2 agrees at 7 bases. In germline, CDR1 is MDHEN, CDR2 SYDVKM. J lost 0 bases, V lost 2 bases, and 4 bases had no gene match. The CDR3 runs to 16 residues.

This clone has only one observation. The chain joins TRBV29-1 to TRBJ2-3; D is perhaps TRBD2 (6 bases). The V gene's germline CDR1 is SQVTM and CDR2 ANQGSEA. V was trimmed by 3 bases and J by 6 bases, leaving 13 bases between them. The CDR3 covers 13 residues. CDR3 nucleotides: TGCAGCGTTGAGGGAGGTGGCTGGGATACGCAGTATTTT. Protein sequence: CSVEGGGWDTQYF.

This clone was observed a single time. The V gene is TRBV4-1, the J gene TRBJ1-5; D unclear. V shed 6 bases and J shed 3 bases, with 15 bases lying between them. The CDR3 totals 15 residues. Germline V gene lookup returns CDR1 MGHRA and CDR2 YSYEKL. The CDR3 bases are TGCGCCAGCAGTGAATCAACAGCAGCCAATCAGCCCCAGCATTTT. This encodes CASSESTAANQPQHF.

The chain couples TRBV6-4 to TRBJ2-1; TRBD2 aligns across 7 bases. This CDR3 has 16 residues. Trimming cost V 6 bases and J 0 bases; bases outside gene matches: 8. Germline CDR1 MRHNA, CDR2 SNTAGT. CDR3 DNA: TGTGCCAGCAGCACCAGCGGGGCCAGCTCCTACAATGAGCAGTTCTTC. It encodes CASSTSGASSYNEQFF.

V gene TRBV7-9 combines with J gene TRBJ2-3; D gene uncertain. CDR1 SEHNR and CDR2 FQNEAQ come from the germline V gene (reference sequence). Trimming stripped 5 bases from V and 5 bases from J, with 17 bases between. The CDR3 extends over 15 amino acids. This CDR3 reads CASSPRIGHRDTQYF. Written as DNA, the CDR3 is TGTGCCAGCAGCCCGAGAATTGGGCATCGAGATACGCAGTATTTT.

This clone appeared a few times. The chain couples TRBV6-4 to TRBJ2-3; 7 bases are shared with TRBD1. The CDR3 is 14 residues long. The trim removed 2 bases at V and 4 bases at J, leaving 3 bases unmatched. CDR1 MRHNA and CDR2 SNTAGT come from the germline V gene. The CDR3 here is CASSDGDSSDTQYF. The CDR3 DNA reads TGTGCCAGCAGTGACGGGGACAGCTCAGATACGCAGTATTTT.

V gene TRBV5-1 combines with J gene TRBJ2-7, with 7 bases fitting TRBD2. Trimming at V came to 0 bases and at J to 2 bases, leaving 5 bases not matched to a gene. CDR3 length equals 15 residues. Germline CDR1 and CDR2: SGHRS and YFSETQ. This chain's CDR3 is CASSLEPSGAYEQYF. In DNA form, the CDR3 reads TGCGCCAGCAGCTTGGAGCCTAGCGGCGCCTACGAGCAGTACTTC.

The V and J genes are TRBV5-1 and TRBJ2-2; 8 bases agree with TRBD1. CDR3 length equals 13 residues. Per the germline V gene, CDR1 is SGHRS and CDR2 is YFSETQ. V lost 4 bases to trimming and J lost 7 bases; unmatched junction nucleotides: 3. CDR3 sequence: CASSPDRVGELFF. CDR3 coding DNA: TGCGCCAGCAGCCCGGACAGGGTCGGGGAGCTGTTTTTT.

The chain carries TRBV5-5 and TRBJ2-1; D is uncertain. CDR1 is SGHKS and CDR2 is YYEKEE in the germline V gene (reference sequence). The V end lost 2 bases, the J end lost 8 bases, and 5 bases lay between the germline ends. The CDR3 extends over 11 amino acids. Here the CDR3 DNA reads TGTGCCAGCAGCTTCTCCTATGAGCAGTTCTTC. Amino acid sequence: CASSFSYEQFF.

V usage is TRBV5-5 and J usage is TRBJ2-7; D is uncertain. V was cut by 4 bases and J by 5 bases, with 19 bases left in between. In germline, CDR1 is SGHKS, CDR2 YYEKEE (reference sequence). The CDR3 has 15 residues. The DNA of the CDR3 is TGTGCCAGCAGCCTGGAGAGAGCGCGCTACGACGAGCAGTACTTC. Residues: CASSLERARYDEQYF.

The chain uses TRBV2 and TRBJ2-7; 8 bases align to TRBD1. Germline V gene data show CDR1 as SNHLY and CDR2 as FYNNEI. The CDR3 is 13 amino acids. The V gene end was trimmed by 6 bases and the J gene end by 4 bases; junction bases not matched to a gene: 5. The CDR3 is CASRNRQGYEQYF. CDR3 DNA sequence: TGTGCCAGCAGGAACCGACAGGGGTACGAGCAGTACTTC.

This clone was seen once. This sequence joins TRBV27 and TRBJ1-1; D gene uncertain. There are 14 residues in the CDR3. Trimming pared 2 bases from V and 0 bases from J, leaving 7 bases between. Per germline, CDR1 MNHEY and CDR2 SMNVEV (reference sequence). The CDR3 reads CASSLGGLNTEAFF. DNA for the CDR3: TGTGCCAGCAGTTTAGGAGGGCTGAACACTGAAGCTTTCTTT.

The chain uses TRBV6-1 and TRBJ2-7; 10 bases align to TRBD1. V shed 7 bases and J 2 bases; nucleotides not matched to a gene: 5. The CDR3 consists of 14 residues. Germline CDR1 is MNHNS and CDR2 is SASEGT. The CDR3 DNA reads as TGTGCCAGCAATCCCGGGACAGGGGCCTACGAGCAGTACTTC. Residues: CASNPGTGAYEQYF.

The chain combines TRBV6-5 with TRBJ2-7; a possible D gene is TRBD1 (5 bases). The CDR3 sequence is 14 residues long. Trimming took 2 bases from V and 2 from J, leaving 10 bases between them. Germline CDR1 MNHEY, CDR2 SVGAGI. The CDR3 DNA reads as TGTGCCAGCAGTTACCGCCAGGGAACCTACGAGCAGTACTTC. The encoded protein is CASSYRQGTYEQYF.